This TCR beta chain is from a study of cytomegalovirus exposure and HLA in healthy donors. Germline V gene sequence: CDR1 SGHVS, CDR2 FNYEAQ. Trimming took off 7 bases at V and 9 bases at J, with 13 bases between the two ends. The CDR3 contains 12 residues. Both 60 Vbeta primers and 13 Jbeta primers went into the PCR. Clones were sequenced by immunoSEQ multiplex PCR, and TCRdb holds only the in-frame ones, with some missing. This table holds over 150,000 clones. V and J are TRBV7-6 and TRBJ2-1, with D possibly matching TRBD2 (7 bases). This clonotype was obtained from a boy between 5 and 17 years old in good health and CMV-seronegative. Sequenced material: PBMCs. The CDR3 loop reads CASTAGAGEQFF. DNA for the CDR3: TGTGCCAGCACCGCGGGGGCGGGTGAGCAGTTCTTC.